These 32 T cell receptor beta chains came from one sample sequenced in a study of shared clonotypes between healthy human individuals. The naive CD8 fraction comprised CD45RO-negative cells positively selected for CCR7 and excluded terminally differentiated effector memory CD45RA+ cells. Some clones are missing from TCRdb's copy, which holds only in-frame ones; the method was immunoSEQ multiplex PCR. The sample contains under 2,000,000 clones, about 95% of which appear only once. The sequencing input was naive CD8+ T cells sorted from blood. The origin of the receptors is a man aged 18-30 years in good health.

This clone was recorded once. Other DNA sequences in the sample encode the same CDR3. The CDR3 spells CASSLASEETQYF. The DNA for the CDR3 is TGTGCCAGCAGCTTGGCCAGCGAAGAGACCCAGTACTTC. The chain uses TRBV5-6 and TRBJ2-5; D is unresolved. The CDR3 covers 13 residues. Per germline, CDR1 SGHDT and CDR2 YYEEEE. V was shortened by 0 bases and J by 3 bases, with 6 bases between the two germline ends.

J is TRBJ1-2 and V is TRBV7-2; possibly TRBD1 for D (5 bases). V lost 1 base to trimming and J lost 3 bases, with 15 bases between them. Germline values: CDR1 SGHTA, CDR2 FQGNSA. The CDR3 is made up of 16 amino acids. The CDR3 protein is CASSLDLSGGDYGYTF. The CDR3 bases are TGTGCCAGCAGCTTAGACCTTAGTGGGGGAGACTATGGCTACACCTTC.

DNA for the CDR3: TGTGCCAGCAGCCCCGCTGGACAGCAAGAGACCCAGTACTTC. Protein: CASSPAGQQETQYF. This chain links TRBV7-9 with TRBJ2-5; maybe TRBD1 (6 bases). The V gene lost 5 bases and the J gene lost 2 bases, with 12 bases spanning the gap. Per the germline V gene, CDR1 is SEHNR and CDR2 is FQNEAQ (reference sequence). The CDR3 extends over 14 amino acids.

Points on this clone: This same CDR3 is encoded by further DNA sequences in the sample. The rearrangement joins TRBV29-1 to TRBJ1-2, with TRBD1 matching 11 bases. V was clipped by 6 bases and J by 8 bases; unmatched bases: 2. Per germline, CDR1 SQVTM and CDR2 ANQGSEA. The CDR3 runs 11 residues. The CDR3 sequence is CSVDRGQGYTF. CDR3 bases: TGCAGCGTGGACAGGGGGCAGGGCTACACCTTC. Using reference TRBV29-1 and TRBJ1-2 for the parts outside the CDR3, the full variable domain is SAVISQKPSRDICQRGTSLTIQCQVDSQVTMMFWYRQQPGQSLTLIATANQGSEATYESGFVIDKFPISRPNLTFSTLTVSNMSPEDSSIYLCSVDRGQGYTFGSGTRLTVV.

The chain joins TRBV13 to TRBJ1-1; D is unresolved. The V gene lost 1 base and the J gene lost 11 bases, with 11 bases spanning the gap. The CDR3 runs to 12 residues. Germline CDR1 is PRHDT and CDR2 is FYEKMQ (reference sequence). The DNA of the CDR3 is TGTGCCAGCAGCTTAGATCGGGGTGAGGCTTTCTTT. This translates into CASSLDRGEAFF.

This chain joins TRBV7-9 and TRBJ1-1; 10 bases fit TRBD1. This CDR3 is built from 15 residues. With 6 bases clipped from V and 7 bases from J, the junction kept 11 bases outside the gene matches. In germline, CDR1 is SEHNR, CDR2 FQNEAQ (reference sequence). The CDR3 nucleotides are TGTGCCAGCAGGCCCGGACAGGGGGAATTCGGTGAAGCTTTCTTT. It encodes CASRPGQGEFGEAFF.

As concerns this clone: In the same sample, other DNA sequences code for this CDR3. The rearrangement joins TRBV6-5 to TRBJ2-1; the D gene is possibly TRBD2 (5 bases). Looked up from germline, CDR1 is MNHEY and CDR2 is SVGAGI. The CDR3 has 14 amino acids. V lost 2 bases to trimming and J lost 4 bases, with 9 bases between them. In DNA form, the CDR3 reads TGTGCCAGCAGTTACCGGGGTTCTTACAATGAGCAGTTCTTC. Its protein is CASSYRGSYNEQFF.

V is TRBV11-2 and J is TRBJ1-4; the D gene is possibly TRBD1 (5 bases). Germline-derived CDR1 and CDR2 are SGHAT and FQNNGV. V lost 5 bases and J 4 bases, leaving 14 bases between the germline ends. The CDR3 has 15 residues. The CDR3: CASSNPQGSNEKLFF. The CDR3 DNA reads TGTGCCAGCAGCAACCCTCAGGGAAGTAATGAAAAACTGTTTTTT. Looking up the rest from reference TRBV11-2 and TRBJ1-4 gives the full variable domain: EAGVAQSPRYKIIEKRQSVAFWCNPISGHATLYWYQQILGQGPKLLIQFQNNGVVDDSQLPKDRFSAERLKGVDSTLKIQPAKLEDSAVYLCASSNPQGSNEKLFFGSGTQLSVL.

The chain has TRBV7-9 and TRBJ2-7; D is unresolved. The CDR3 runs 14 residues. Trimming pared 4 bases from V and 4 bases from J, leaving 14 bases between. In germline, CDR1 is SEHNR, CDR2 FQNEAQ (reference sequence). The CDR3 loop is CASSSQAHKYEQYF. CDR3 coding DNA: TGTGCCAGCAGCTCACAAGCTCACAAATACGAGCAGTACTTC. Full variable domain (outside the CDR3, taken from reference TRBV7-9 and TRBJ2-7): DTGVSQNPRHKITKRGQNVTFRCDPISEHNRLYWYRQTLGQGPEFLTYFQNEAQLEKSRLLSDRFSAERPKGSFSTLEIQRTEQGDSAMYLCASSSQAHKYEQYFGPGTRLTVT.

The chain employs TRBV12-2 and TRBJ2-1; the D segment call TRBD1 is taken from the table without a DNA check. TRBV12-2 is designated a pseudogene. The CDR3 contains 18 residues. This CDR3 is CASRADRVTGYRYNEQFF. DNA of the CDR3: TGTGCAAGTCGCGCGGATCGCGTAACAGGGTATCGATACAATGAGCAGTTCTTC.

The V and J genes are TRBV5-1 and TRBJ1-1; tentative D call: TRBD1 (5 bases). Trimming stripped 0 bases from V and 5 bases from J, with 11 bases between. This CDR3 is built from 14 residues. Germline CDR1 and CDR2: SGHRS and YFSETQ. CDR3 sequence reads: CASSLVRAGTEAFF. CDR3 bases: TGCGCCAGCAGCTTGGTGAGGGCAGGGACTGAAGCTTTCTTT.

Here the CDR3 reads CSALQGYGYTF. CDR3 nucleotide sequence: TGCAGTGCCTTACAGGGCTATGGCTACACCTTC. The rearrangement joins TRBV20-1 to TRBJ1-2; D possibly corresponds to TRBD1 (6 bases). The CDR3 totals 11 residues. Trimming pared 6 bases from V and 4 bases from J, leaving 9 bases between. Germline CDR1 DFQATT, CDR2 SNEGSKA (reference sequence).

CDR3: CASSFVIPGFNLRVHEQYF. Here the CDR3 DNA reads TGTGCCAGCAGCTTTGTCATCCCAGGCTTCAATCTCCGCGTCCACGAGCAGTACTTC. V gene TRBV5-8 combines with J gene TRBJ2-7; D remains ambiguous. V shed 2 bases and J shed 5 bases, with 29 bases lying between them. The CDR3 has 19 amino acids. Germline CDR1 SGHTS, CDR2 YDEGEE.

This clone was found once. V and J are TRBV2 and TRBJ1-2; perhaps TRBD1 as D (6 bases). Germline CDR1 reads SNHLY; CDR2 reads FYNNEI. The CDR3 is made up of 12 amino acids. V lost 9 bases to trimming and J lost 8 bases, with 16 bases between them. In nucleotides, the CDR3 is TGTGCCAGTTTCGAAGGGGGTAAAGGCTACACCTTC. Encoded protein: CASFEGGKGYTF.

The CDR3 DNA sequence: TGTGCCAGCAGCCGTCCGGGACAGTCCTACGAGCAGTACTTC. Amino acid sequence: CASSRPGQSYEQYF. The rearrangement uses TRBV11-2 and TRBJ2-7; 7 bases are a match to TRBD1. Trimming cost V 5 bases and J 1 base; bases outside gene matches: 5. In germline, CDR1 is SGHAT, CDR2 FQNNGV. This CDR3 is built from 14 residues.

The CDR3 DNA follows: TGTGCCAGCAGCTTGGATCTAGGAGGGTCCTACAATGAGCAGTTCTTC. Protein: CASSLDLGGSYNEQFF. The gene calls are TRBV5-6 and TRBJ2-1, with D perhaps TRBD2 (6 bases). Trimming removed 0 bases from V and 1 base from J, with 11 bases in between. Germline CDR1 reads SGHDT; CDR2 reads YYEEEE. The CDR3 length is 16 residues.

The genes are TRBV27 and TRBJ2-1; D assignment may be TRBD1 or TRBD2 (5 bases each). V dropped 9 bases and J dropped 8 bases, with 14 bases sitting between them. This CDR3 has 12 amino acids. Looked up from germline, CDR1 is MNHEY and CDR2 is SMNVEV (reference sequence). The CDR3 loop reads CASIGAGDEQFF. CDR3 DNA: TGTGCCAGTATAGGGGCGGGCGATGAGCAGTTCTTC.

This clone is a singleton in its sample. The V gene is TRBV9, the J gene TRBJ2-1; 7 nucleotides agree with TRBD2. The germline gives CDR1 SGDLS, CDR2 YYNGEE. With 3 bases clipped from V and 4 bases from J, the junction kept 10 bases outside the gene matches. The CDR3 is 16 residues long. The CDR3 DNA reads TGTGCCAGCAGCGCCGATGGGGCTAGCGGTTACAATGAGCAGTTCTTC. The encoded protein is CASSADGASGYNEQFF.

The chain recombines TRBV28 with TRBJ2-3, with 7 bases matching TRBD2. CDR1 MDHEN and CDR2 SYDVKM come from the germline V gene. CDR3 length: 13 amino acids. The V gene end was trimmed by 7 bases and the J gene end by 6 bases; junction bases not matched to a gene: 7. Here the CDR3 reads CASTAGVGDTQYF. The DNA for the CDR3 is TGTGCCAGCACGGCGGGGGTTGGCGATACGCAGTATTTT. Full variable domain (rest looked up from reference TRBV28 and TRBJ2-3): DVKVTQSSRYLVKRTGEKVFLECVQDMDHENMFWYRQDPGLGLRLIYFSYDVKMKEKGDIPEGYSVSREKKERFSLILESASTNQTSMYLCASTAGVGDTQYFGPGTRLTVL.

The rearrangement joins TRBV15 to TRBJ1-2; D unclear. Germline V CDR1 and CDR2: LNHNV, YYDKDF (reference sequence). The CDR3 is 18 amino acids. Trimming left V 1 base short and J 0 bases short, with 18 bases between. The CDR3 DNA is TGTGCCACCAGCAGAGCCGTGGGCCTGATGAACTCTAACTATGGCTACACCTTC. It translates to CATSRAVGLMNSNYGYTF.

CDR3 residues: CASTPGQGPEQYF. The CDR3 coding sequence is TGTGCCAGCACCCCGGGACAGGGTCCCGAGCAGTACTTC. The gene calls are TRBV6-1 and TRBJ2-7; TRBD1 matches 9 bases. V dropped 7 bases and J dropped 6; count of bases not matched to a gene: 7. This CDR3 is built from 13 residues. The V gene's germline CDR1 is MNHNS and CDR2 SASEGT.

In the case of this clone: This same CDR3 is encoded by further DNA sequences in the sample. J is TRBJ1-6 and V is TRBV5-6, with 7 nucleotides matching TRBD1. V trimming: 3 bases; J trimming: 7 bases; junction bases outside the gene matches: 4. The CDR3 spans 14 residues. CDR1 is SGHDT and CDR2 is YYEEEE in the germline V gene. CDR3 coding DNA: TGTGCCAGCAGCTGGGGGACAGAGAATTCACCCCTCCACTTT. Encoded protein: CASSWGTENSPLHF. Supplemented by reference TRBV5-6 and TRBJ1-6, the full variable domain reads DAGVTQSPTHLIKTRGQQVTLRCSPKSGHDTVSWYQQALGQGPQFIFQYYEEEERQRGNFPDRFSGHQFPNYSSELNVNALLLGDSALYLCASSWGTENSPLHFGNGTRLTVT.

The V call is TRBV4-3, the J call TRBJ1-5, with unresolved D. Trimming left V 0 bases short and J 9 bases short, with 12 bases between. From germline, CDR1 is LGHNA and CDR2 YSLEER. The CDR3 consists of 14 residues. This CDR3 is CASSQDGTSTPQHF. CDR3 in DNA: TGCGCCAGCAGCCAAGATGGTACGTCGACGCCCCAGCATTTT.

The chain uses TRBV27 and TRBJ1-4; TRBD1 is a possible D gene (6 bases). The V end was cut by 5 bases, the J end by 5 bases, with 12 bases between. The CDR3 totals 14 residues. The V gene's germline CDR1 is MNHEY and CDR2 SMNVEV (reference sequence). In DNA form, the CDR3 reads TGTGCCAGCAGTGGCGGACAGCTGAATGAAAAACTGTTTTTT. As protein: CASSGGQLNEKLFF.

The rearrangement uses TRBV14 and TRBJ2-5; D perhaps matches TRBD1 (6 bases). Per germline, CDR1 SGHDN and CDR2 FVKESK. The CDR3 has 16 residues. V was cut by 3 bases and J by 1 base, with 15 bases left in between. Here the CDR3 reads CASSQLGATFQETQYF. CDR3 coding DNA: TGTGCCAGCAGCCAGCTGGGGGCTACCTTCCAAGAGACCCAGTACTTC.

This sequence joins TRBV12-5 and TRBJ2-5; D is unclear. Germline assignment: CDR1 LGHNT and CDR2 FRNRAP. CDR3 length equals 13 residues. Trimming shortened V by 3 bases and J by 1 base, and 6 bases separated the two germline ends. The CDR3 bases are TGTGCTAGTGGTTTAGATCTCCAAGAGACCCAGTACTTC. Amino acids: CASGLDLQETQYF.

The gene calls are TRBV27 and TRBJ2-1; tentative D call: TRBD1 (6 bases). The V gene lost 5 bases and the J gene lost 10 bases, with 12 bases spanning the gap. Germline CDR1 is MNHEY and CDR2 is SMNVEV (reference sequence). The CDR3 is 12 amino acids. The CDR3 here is CASSLPGEEQFF. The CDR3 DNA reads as TGTGCCAGCAGTCTCCCAGGGGAAGAGCAGTTCTTC.

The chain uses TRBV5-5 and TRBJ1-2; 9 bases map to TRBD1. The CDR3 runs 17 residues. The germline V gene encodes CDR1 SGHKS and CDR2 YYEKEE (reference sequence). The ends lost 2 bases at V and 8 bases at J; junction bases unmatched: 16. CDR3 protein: CASSLTGTGKVRSGYTF. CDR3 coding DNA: TGTGCCAGCAGCTTAACCGGGACAGGGAAGGTGAGATCCGGCTACACCTTC.

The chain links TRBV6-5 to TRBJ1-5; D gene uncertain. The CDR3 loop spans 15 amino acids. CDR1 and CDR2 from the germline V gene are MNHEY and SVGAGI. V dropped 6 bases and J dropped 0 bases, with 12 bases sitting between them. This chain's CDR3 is CASSRLGYSNQPQHF. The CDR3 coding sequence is TGTGCCAGCAGCCGCCTGGGGTATAGCAATCAGCCCCAGCATTTT.

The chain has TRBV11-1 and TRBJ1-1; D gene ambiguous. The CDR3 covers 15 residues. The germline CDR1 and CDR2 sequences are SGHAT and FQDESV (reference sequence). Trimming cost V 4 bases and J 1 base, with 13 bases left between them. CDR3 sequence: CASSSEGFANTEAFF. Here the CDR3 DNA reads TGTGCCAGCAGCTCGGAGGGATTTGCGAACACTGAAGCTTTCTTT.

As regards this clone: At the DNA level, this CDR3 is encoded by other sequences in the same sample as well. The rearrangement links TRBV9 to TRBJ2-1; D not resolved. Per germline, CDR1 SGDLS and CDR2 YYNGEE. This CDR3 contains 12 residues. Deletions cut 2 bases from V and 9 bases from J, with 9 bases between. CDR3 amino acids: CASSVGGGEQFF. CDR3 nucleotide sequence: TGTGCCAGCAGCGTCGGCGGCGGTGAGCAGTTCTTC.

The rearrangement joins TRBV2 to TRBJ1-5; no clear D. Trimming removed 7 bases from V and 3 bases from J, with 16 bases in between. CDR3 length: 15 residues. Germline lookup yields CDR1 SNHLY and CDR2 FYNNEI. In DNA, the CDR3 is TGTGCCAGCAAAAGAGGGAGAGGGATCAATCAGCCCCAGCATTTT. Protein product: CASKRGRGINQPQHF. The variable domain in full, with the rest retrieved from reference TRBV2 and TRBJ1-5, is EPEVTQTPSHQVTQMGQEVILRCVPISNHLYFYWYRQILGQKVEFLVSFYNNEISEKSEIFDDQFSVERPDGSNFTLKIRSTKLEDSAMYFCASKRGRGINQPQHFGDGTRLSIL.